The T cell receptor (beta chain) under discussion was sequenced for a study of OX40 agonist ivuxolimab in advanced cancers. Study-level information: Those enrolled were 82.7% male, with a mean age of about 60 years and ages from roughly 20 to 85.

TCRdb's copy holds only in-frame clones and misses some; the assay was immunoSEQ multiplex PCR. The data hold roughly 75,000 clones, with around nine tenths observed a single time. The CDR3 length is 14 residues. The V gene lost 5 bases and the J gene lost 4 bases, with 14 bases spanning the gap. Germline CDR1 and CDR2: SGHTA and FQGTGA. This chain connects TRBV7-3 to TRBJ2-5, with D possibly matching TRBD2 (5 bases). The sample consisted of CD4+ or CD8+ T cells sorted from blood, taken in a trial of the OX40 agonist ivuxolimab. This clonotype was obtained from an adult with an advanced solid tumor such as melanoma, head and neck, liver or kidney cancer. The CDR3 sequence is CASSRGSSGETQYF. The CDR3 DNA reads TGTGCCAGCAGCCGCGGCAGCAGCGGAGAGACCCAGTACTTC.